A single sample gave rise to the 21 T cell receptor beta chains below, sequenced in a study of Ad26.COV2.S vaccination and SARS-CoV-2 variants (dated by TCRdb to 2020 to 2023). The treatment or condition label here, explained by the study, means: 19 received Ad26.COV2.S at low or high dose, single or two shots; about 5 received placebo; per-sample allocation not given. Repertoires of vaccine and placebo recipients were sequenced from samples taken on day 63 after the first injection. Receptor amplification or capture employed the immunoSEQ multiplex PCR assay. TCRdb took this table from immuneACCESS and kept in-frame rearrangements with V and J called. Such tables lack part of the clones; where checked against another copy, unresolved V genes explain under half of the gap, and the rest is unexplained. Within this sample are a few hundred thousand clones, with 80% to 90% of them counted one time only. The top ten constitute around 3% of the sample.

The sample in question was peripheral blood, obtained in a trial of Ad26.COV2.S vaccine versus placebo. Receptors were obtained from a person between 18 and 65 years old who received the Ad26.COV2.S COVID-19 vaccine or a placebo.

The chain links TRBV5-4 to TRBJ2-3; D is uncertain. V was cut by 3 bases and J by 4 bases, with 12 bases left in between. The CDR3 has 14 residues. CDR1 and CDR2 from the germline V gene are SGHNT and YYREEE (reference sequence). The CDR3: CASSSQKTADTQYF. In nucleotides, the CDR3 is TGTGCCAGCAGCTCCCAGAAGACTGCAGATACGCAGTATTTT. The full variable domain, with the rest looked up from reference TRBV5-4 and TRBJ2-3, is ETGVTQSPTHLIKTRGQQVTLRCSSQSGHNTVSWYQQALGQGPQFIFQYYREEENGRGNFPPRFSGLQFPNYSSELNVNALELDDSALYLCASSSQKTADTQYFGPGTRLTVL.

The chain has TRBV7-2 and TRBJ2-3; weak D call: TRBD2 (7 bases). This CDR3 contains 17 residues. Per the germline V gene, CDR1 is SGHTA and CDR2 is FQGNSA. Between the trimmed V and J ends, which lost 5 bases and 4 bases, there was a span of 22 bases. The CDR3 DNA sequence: TGTGCCAGCAGCAAACTCGGAGGGGGGGCCCTCCCAGATACGCAGTATTTT. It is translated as CASSKLGGGALPDTQYF. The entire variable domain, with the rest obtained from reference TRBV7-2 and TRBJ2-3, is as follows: GAGVSQSPSNKVTEKGKDVELRCDPISGHTALYWYRQSLGQGLEFLIYFQGNSAPDKSGLPSDRFSAERTGGSVSTLTIQRTQQEDSAVYLCASSKLGGGALPDTQYFGPGTRLTVL.

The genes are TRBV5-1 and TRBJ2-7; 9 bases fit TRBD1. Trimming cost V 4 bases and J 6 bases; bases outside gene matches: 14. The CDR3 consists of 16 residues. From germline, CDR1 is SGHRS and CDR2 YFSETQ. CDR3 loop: CASSPWTGAILGEQYF. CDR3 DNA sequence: TGCGCCAGCAGCCCCTGGACAGGGGCCATTTTGGGCGAGCAGTACTTC.

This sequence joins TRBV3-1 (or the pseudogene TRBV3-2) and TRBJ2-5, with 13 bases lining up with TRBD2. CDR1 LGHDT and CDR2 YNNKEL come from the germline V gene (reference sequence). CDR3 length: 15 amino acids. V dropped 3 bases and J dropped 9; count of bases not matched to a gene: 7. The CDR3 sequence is CASSQGLAGFGAQYF. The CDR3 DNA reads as TGTGCCAGCAGCCAGGGACTAGCGGGGTTCGGGGCCCAGTACTTC.

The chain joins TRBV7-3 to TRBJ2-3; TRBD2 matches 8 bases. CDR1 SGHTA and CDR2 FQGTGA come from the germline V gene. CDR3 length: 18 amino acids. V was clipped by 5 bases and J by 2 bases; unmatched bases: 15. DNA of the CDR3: TGTGCCAGCAGCCGCGGGGGCCACTTTAGCGGGGTCACAGATACGCAGTATTTT. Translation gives CASSRGGHFSGVTDTQYF.

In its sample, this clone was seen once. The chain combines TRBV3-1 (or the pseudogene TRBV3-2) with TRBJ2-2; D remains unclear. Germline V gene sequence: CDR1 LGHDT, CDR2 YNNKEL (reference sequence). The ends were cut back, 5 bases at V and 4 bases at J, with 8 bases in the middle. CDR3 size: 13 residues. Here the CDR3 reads CASSVLPTGELFF. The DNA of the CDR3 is TGTGCCAGCAGCGTACTCCCCACCGGGGAGCTGTTTTTT.

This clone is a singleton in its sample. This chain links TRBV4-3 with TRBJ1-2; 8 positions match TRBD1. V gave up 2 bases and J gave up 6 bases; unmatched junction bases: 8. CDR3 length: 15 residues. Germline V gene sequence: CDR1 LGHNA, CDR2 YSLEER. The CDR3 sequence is CASSQLTQGANGYTF. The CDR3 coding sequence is TGCGCCAGCAGCCAACTGACCCAGGGGGCAAATGGCTACACCTTC.

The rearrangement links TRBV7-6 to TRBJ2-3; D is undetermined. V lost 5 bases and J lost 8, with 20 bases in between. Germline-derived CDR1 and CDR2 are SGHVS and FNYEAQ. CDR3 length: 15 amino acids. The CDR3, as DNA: TGTGCCAGCAGCCCTCCCCCGGCCGAAACTCTTACGCAGTATTTT. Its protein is CASSPPPAETLTQYF.

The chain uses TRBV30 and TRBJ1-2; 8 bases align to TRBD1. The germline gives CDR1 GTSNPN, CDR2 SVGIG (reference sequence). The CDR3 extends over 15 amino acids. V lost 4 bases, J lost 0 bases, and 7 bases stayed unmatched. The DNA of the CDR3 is TGTGCCTGGATGAGGACAGGGCCGACTAACTATGGCTACACCTTC. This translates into CAWMRTGPTNYGYTF.

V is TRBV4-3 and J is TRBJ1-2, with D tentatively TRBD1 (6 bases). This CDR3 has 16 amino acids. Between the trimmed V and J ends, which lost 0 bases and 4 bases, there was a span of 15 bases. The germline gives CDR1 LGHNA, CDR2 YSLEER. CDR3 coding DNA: TGCGCCAGCAGCCAAGATTCCCTGGGGGCCTTCTATGGCTACACCTTC. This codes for CASSQDSLGAFYGYTF.

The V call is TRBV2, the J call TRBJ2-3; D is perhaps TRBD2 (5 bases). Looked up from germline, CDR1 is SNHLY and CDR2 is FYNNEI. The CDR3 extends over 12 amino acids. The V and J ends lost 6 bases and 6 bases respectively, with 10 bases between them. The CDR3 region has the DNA TGTGCCAGCAGAGAAACGGGGGATACGCAGTATTTT. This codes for CASRETGDTQYF.

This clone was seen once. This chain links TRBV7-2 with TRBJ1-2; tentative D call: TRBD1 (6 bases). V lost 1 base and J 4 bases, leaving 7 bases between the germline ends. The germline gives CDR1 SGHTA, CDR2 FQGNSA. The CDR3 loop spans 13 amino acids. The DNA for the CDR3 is TGTGCCAGCAGCTTAGAGGACAGCTATGGCTACACCTTC. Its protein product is CASSLEDSYGYTF.

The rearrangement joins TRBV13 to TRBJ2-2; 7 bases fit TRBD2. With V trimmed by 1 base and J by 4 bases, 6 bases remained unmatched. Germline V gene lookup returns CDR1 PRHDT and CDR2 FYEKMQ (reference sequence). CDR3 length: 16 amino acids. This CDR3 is CASSLEAGVGTGELFF. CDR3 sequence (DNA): TGTGCCAGCAGCTTAGAGGCGGGGGTTGGCACCGGGGAGCTGTTTTTT.

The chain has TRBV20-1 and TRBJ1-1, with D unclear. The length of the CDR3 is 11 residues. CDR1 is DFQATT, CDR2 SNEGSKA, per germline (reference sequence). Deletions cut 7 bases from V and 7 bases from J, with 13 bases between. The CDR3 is CSGGLVGEAFF. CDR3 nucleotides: TGCAGTGGGGGTTTGGTAGGTGAAGCTTTCTTT.

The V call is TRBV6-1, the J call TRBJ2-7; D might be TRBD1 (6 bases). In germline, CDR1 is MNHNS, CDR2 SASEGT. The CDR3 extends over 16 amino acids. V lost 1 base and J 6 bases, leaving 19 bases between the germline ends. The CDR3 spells CASSEDLGTFPAEQYF. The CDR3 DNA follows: TGTGCCAGCAGTGAAGACCTAGGGACATTCCCTGCCGAGCAGTACTTC.

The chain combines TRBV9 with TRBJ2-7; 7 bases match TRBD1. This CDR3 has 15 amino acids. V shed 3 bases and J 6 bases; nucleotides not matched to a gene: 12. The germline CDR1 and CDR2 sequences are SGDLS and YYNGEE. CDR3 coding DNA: TGTGCCAGCAGCGCGACACCGGGACAGACTTCCGAGCAGTACTTC. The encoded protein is CASSATPGQTSEQYF.

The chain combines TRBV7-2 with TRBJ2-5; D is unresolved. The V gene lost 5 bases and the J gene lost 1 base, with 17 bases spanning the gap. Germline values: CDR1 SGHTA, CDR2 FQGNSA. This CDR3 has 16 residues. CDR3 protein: CASSPPYSRRQETQYF. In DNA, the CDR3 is TGTGCCAGCAGCCCCCCCTACTCCCGCCGCCAAGAGACCCAGTACTTC.

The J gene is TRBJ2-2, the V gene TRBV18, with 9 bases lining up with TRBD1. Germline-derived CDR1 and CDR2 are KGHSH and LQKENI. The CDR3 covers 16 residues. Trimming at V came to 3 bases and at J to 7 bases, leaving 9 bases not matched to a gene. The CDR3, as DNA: TGTGCCAGCTCACCTACGGGACAGGGTGGAATCGGGGAGCTGTTTTTT. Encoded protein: CASSPTGQGGIGELFF. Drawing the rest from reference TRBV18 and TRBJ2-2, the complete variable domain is NAGVMQNPRHLVRRRGQEARLRCSPMKGHSHVYWYRQLPEEGLKFMVYLQKENIIDESGMPKERFSAEFPKEGPSILRIQQVVRGDSAAYFCASSPTGQGGIGELFFGEGSRLTVL.

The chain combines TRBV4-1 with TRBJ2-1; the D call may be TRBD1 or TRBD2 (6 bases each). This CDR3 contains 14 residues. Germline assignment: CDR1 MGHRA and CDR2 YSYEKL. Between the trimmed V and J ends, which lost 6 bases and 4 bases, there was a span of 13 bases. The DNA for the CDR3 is TGCGCCAGCAGTCCGCGGGACAATTACAATGAGCAGTTCTTC. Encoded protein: CASSPRDNYNEQFF.

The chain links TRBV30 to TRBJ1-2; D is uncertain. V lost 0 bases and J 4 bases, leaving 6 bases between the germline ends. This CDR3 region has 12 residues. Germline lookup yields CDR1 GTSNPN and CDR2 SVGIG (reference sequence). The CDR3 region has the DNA TGTGCCTGGAGTGTACAACCCTATGGCTACACCTTC. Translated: CAWSVQPYGYTF.

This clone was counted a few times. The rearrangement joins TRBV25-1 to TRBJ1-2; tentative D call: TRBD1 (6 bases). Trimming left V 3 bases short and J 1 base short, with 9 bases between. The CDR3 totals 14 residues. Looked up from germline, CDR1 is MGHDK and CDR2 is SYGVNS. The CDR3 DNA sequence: TGTGCCAGCAGTGACGGACAGAGTAACTATGGCTACACCTTC. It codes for CASSDGQSNYGYTF.